Sequencing of this T cell receptor (beta chain) was carried out in a study of blood T cell repertoires in COVID-19. Study context: COVID-19 samples from acute and convalescent phases originated in the United States, Italy and Spain. PBMCs, B-cell-depleted T cells, or T cells were the source of the cDNA or gDNA that made up the material.

In the original processing: Reference gene primers were amplified, and this amplification served to estimate nucleated cell counts. Generated by immunoSEQ multiplex PCR, the TCRdb table keeps only in-frame clones and is missing some. The V and J calls and clone size come from that table; D and trimming were worked out from the DNA. The table has over 200,000 clones, 80% seen once; the top ten hold 5.1%. The V and J ends lost 0 bases and 5 bases respectively, with 11 bases between them. This CDR3 contains 14 residues. Germline values: CDR1 KGHSH, CDR2 LQKENI. This chain uses TRBV18 with TRBJ2-7; D is possibly TRBD1 (5 bases). This TCR was sampled from a human donor in a cohort sampled during active COVID-19. The specimen sequenced was peripheral blood. Written as DNA, the CDR3 is TGTGCCAGCTCACCACCCGGCAGGGTGGACGAGCAGTACTTC. It codes for CASSPPGRVDEQYF.